This TCR beta chain emerged from a study of vaccination effects on CD4 cells after COVID-19. General observations from the study: From healthy vaccinees, only 1 of 255 vaccine-induced clones also reacted to common cold coronaviruses. Marked clonal contraction of infection- and vaccine-induced clones was seen late after vaccination.

CDR1 is SGHDN and CDR2 is FVKESK in the germline V gene. Trimming took off 1 base at V and 5 bases at J, with 8 bases between the two ends. The CDR3 contains 13 residues. Turning to this clone: Its specificity is not known.

Antigen-specific CD4+ T cells expanded by the ViraFEST assay with viral peptide pools were then sequenced. Investigators separated out CD4+ T cells once around 11 days of culture had passed. Previously uninfected by SARS-CoV-2, the vaccine recipients also showed negative nucleocapsid antibodies. Using immunoSEQ multiplex PCR, the repertoire was profiled, and TCRdb retains in-frame clones only, with some absent. The sample has under 40,000 clones, approximately 73% seen once. J is TRBJ2-5 and V is TRBV14; the D is unclear. This clonotype originated in a human donor who received a COVID-19 vaccine. The input for sequencing was CD4+ T cells from PBMCs cultured with HCoV-OC43 spike peptides, taken before COVID-19 vaccination. Described subset: HCoV-OC43 spike overlapping peptide pool stimulation. The CDR3 reads CASSQGLGETQYF. DNA for the CDR3: TGTGCCAGCAGCCAAGGCCTCGGGGAGACCCAGTACTTC.